The 32 T cell receptor beta chains presented below share a single source sample, sequenced in a study of vaccination effects on CD4 cells after COVID-19. ViraFEST used viral peptide pools to expand antigen-specific CD4+ T cells before sequencing. Subsequent to 10 days of culture, CD4+ T cells were isolated. Vaccinated recipients, who were negative for nucleocapsid antibodies, had no history of SARS-CoV-2 infection. Repertoires were generated with immunoSEQ multiplex PCR, while TCRdb's copy carries only in-frame clones and drops some. Here the sample spans about 48,000 clones, 75% to 85% being singletons. For these receptors, no antigen is known. Sequencing was performed on CD4+ T cells from PBMCs cultured with HCoV-OC43 spike peptides, taken before COVID-19 vaccination. Sample subset: HCoV-OC43 spike overlapping peptide pool stimulation. Receptors were obtained from a human donor who received a COVID-19 vaccine.

V and J are TRBV5-1 and TRBJ2-3; 12 bases are a match to TRBD2. This CDR3 has 18 residues. After removal of 0 bases from V and 2 bases from J, the junction contained 7 bases not matched to a gene. The germline V gene has CDR1 SGHRS and CDR2 YFSETQ. DNA for the CDR3: TGCGCCAGCAGCTTGGGTCTAGCGGGGGGGCCGAACACAGATACGCAGTATTTT. Amino acids: CASSLGLAGGPNTDTQYF.

The chain recombines TRBV5-6 with TRBJ1-1; possible D gene TRBD1, 6 bases. This CDR3 is built from 15 residues. V was clipped by 1 base and J by 1 base, with 11 bases between them. The V gene's germline CDR1 is SGHDT and CDR2 YYEEEE. CDR3 nucleotides: TGTGCCAGCAGCTTGAGACCGACAGGGAACACTGAAGCTTTCTTT. It yields the protein CASSLRPTGNTEAFF.

The chain has TRBV28 and TRBJ1-2, with TRBD1 identical over 9 bases. The CDR3 is 15 amino acids. The J segment lost 8 bases and the V segment lost 3 bases, leaving 10 bases of the junction unmatched. CDR1 is MDHEN, CDR2 SYDVKM, per germline. CDR3 sequence reads: CASSFTGQGRGGYTF. In nucleotides, the CDR3 is TGTGCCAGCAGTTTTACGGGACAGGGACGTGGGGGCTACACCTTC.

This clone was seen a handful of times. The chain carries TRBV2 and TRBJ1-6; D may be TRBD1 (6 bases). CDR1 and CDR2 (germline): SNHLY, FYNNEI. There are 13 residues in the CDR3. Trimming stripped 4 bases from V and 9 bases from J, with 10 bases between. The CDR3: CASSAGVASPLHF. Here the CDR3 DNA reads TGTGCCAGCAGTGCAGGGGTTGCTTCACCCCTCCACTTT. The whole variable domain, filled in from reference TRBV2 and TRBJ1-6, reads EPEVTQTPSHQVTQMGQEVILRCVPISNHLYFYWYRQILGQKVEFLVSFYNNEISEKSEIFDDQFSVERPDGSNFTLKIRSTKLEDSAMYFCASSAGVASPLHFGNGTRLTVT.

This clone has a single count. The chain recombines TRBV6-5 with TRBJ1-2; perhaps TRBD1 as D (6 bases). The CDR3 sequence is 15 residues long. The germline V gene has CDR1 MNHEY and CDR2 SVGAGI. V lost 2 bases and J 1 base, leaving 11 bases between the germline ends. The CDR3 reads CASSYAQGSNYGYTF. The CDR3 DNA sequence: TGTGCCAGCAGTTACGCACAGGGCAGTAACTATGGCTACACCTTC.

J is TRBJ2-2 and V is TRBV7-3, with a possible D match to TRBD2 (6 bases). The V end was cut by 2 bases, the J end by 1 base, with 11 bases between. CDR3 length: 16 amino acids. CDR1 and CDR2 (germline): SGHTA, FQGTGA. The CDR3 spells CASSLVGGENTGELFF. The DNA of the CDR3 is TGTGCCAGCAGCTTAGTTGGAGGGGAGAACACCGGGGAGCTGTTTTTT.

This clone was picked up one time. The CDR3 region has the DNA TGTGCCAGCAGCTCCCGGGACGGGTTCGGGGAGACCCAGTACTTC. As protein: CASSSRDGFGETQYF. The chain uses TRBV5-4 and TRBJ2-5; D is possibly TRBD1 or TRBD2 (5 bases each). CDR1 and CDR2 from the germline V gene are SGHNT and YYREEE (reference sequence). V was pared by 3 bases and J by 5 bases, with 17 bases between. This CDR3 is built from 15 residues. The full variable domain, rest sourced from reference TRBV5-4 and TRBJ2-5, is ETGVTQSPTHLIKTRGQQVTLRCSSQSGHNTVSWYQQALGQGPQFIFQYYREEENGRGNFPPRFSGLQFPNYSSELNVNALELDDSALYLCASSSRDGFGETQYFGPGTRLLVL.

This clone was counted a few times. The chain carries TRBV10-2 and TRBJ2-5; 11 nucleotides align to TRBD2. The CDR3 covers 13 residues. Germline trimming cut 8 bases from V and 4 bases from J; bases unmatched to any gene: 3. Germline CDR1 WSHSY, CDR2 SAAADI. The CDR3 region has the DNA TGCGCCAGCCAGGGGACTAGCGGAGAGACCCAGTACTTC. It specifies CASQGTSGETQYF.

V usage is TRBV28 and J usage is TRBJ1-5, with TRBD1 matching over 12 bases. V lost 5 bases and J lost 6; bases outside the gene matches: 5. CDR1 is MDHEN and CDR2 is SYDVKM in the germline V gene. This CDR3 is 15 amino acids long. The CDR3 DNA is TGTGCCAGCAGTCTCGGGACAGGGGGCGGTCAGCCCCAGCATTTT. Translating it yields CASSLGTGGGQPQHF.

The count of this clone is one. The chain links TRBV7-9 to TRBJ2-3, with a possible D match to TRBD2 (6 bases). V lost 7 bases and J lost 4, with 15 bases in between. From germline, CDR1 is SEHNR and CDR2 FQNEAQ (reference sequence). The CDR3 extends over 14 amino acids. The chain's CDR3 is CASTSVSGADTQYF. CDR3 DNA: TGTGCCAGCACCTCCGTGTCGGGGGCAGATACGCAGTATTTT.

The CDR3, as DNA: TGTGCCAGCAGGATCGACAGGGAATCCTACGAGCAGTACGTC. Protein sequence: CASRIDRESYEQYV. V usage is TRBV11-1 and J usage is TRBJ2-7; 7 positions agree with TRBD1. Germline V gene sequence: CDR1 SGHAT, CDR2 FQDESV (reference sequence). The ends lost 6 bases at V and 1 base at J; junction bases unmatched: 6. This CDR3 contains 14 residues.

The rearrangement uses TRBV19 and TRBJ1-4; D gene ambiguous. The CDR3 is 15 amino acids. The germline V gene encodes CDR1 LNHDA and CDR2 SQIVND (reference sequence). The V and J ends lost 3 bases and 0 bases respectively, with 8 bases between them. The CDR3 DNA is TGTGCCAGTAGTATCTGGCAAGCAACTAATGAAAAACTGTTTTTT. The encoded protein is CASSIWQATNEKLFF.

V and J are TRBV6-2 or TRBV6-3 and TRBJ2-7, with D unresolved. The CDR3 has 18 amino acids. From germline, CDR1 is MNHEY and CDR2 SVGEGT. V lost 0 bases and J lost 2, with 20 bases in between. CDR3 nucleotide sequence: TGTGCCAGCAGTTACTCGACCACCCACGAGGCTCAAGCCTACGAGCAGTACGTC. Protein sequence: CASSYSTTHEAQAYEQYV.

The table lists this clone with a few counts. This chain uses TRBV28 with TRBJ1-6; weak D call: TRBD1 (5 bases). This CDR3 contains 15 residues. The V and J ends lost 6 bases and 7 bases respectively, with 16 bases between them. Germline values: CDR1 MDHEN, CDR2 SYDVKM. CDR3 protein: CASSPAGTLNSPLHF. CDR3 DNA sequence: TGTGCCAGCAGCCCAGCCGGGACCCTCAATTCACCCCTCCACTTT.

The V and J genes are TRBV6-5 and TRBJ1-5; D uncertain. In germline, CDR1 is MNHEY, CDR2 SVGAGI. The CDR3 runs 12 residues. V lost 5 bases and J 1 base, leaving 3 bases between the germline ends. Here the CDR3 reads CASSLSNQPQHF. The CDR3 nucleotides are TGTGCCAGCAGTCTAAGCAATCAGCCCCAGCATTTT.

The V and J genes are TRBV28 and TRBJ2-1, with 11 bases that match TRBD2. V gave up 3 bases and J gave up 4 bases; unmatched junction bases: 11. This CDR3 region has 18 residues. The germline gives CDR1 MDHEN, CDR2 SYDVKM. The CDR3 reads CASSFPTPLAGGYNEQFF. In DNA, the CDR3 is TGTGCCAGCAGTTTTCCCACTCCGCTAGCGGGGGGTTACAATGAGCAGTTCTTC.

The chain joins TRBV7-9 to TRBJ2-3; TRBD2 agrees at 13 bases. The germline V gene has CDR1 SEHNR and CDR2 FQNEAQ (reference sequence). Trimming at V came to 4 bases and at J to 1 base, leaving 2 bases not matched to a gene. The CDR3 runs 16 residues. CDR3 nucleotides: TGTGCCAGCAGCTCAGGGACTAGCGGGGGCACAGATACGCAGTATTTT. Translating it yields CASSSGTSGGTDTQYF.

The DNA of the CDR3 is TGTGCCAGCAGCTTCGGTCGATTTACCTACAATGAGCAGTTCTTC. This encodes CASSFGRFTYNEQFF. The chain is built from TRBV7-3 and TRBJ2-1; no reliable D call. The CDR3 is 15 residues long. Trimming left V 3 bases short and J 2 bases short, with 11 bases between. From germline, CDR1 is SGHTA and CDR2 FQGTGA.

This chain uses TRBV6-5 with TRBJ2-1, with 10 bases lining up with TRBD1. V shed 6 bases and J 6 bases; nucleotides not matched to a gene: 5. The germline V gene encodes CDR1 MNHEY and CDR2 SVGAGI. The CDR3 is made up of 14 amino acids. For the CDR3, the DNA is TGTGCCAGCAGCCGGACAGGGGGGTCCAATGAGCAGTTCTTC. Encoded protein: CASSRTGGSNEQFF.

V usage is TRBV24-1 and J usage is TRBJ2-5; 7 bases agree with TRBD2. V trimming: 4 bases; J trimming: 2 bases; junction bases outside the gene matches: 6. Looked up from germline, CDR1 is KGHDR and CDR2 is SFDVKD. The CDR3 runs 15 residues. CDR3 residues: CATSDSSGEQETQYF. For the CDR3, the DNA is TGTGCCACCAGTGACTCGAGCGGGGAGCAAGAGACCCAGTACTTC.

The gene calls are TRBV7-2 and TRBJ2-3; TRBD2 matches 7 bases. The CDR3 is 12 residues long. The trim removed 5 bases at V and 9 bases at J, leaving 5 bases unmatched. Per the germline V gene, CDR1 is SGHTA and CDR2 is FQGNSA. The CDR3 sequence: CASSPRGGTQYF. The CDR3 nucleotides are TGTGCCAGCAGCCCGAGGGGAGGGACGCAGTATTTT.

This clone has just one count. The chain recombines TRBV6-1 with TRBJ2-7; 7 bases map to TRBD1. Germline CDR1 MNHNS, CDR2 SASEGT. V lost 2 bases to trimming and J lost 3 bases; unmatched junction nucleotides: 4. The CDR3 is made up of 14 amino acids. The chain's CDR3 is CASSEWDSYYEQYV. In DNA, the CDR3 is TGTGCCAGCAGTGAATGGGACAGCTACTACGAGCAGTACGTC.

The chain combines TRBV5-1 with TRBJ2-6; 11 bases are shared with TRBD1. The CDR3 runs 17 residues. Germline V gene sequence: CDR1 SGHRS, CDR2 YFSETQ. V lost 4 bases to trimming and J lost 3 bases; unmatched junction nucleotides: 6. CDR3 DNA: TGCGCCAGCAGCCTGAGGACAGGGGGCAATGGGGCCAACGTCCTGACTTTC. Translation gives CASSLRTGGNGANVLTF.

The CDR3, as DNA: TGTGCCACCAGTGGAGGGCAAGGGCTAACTAGCACAGATACGCAGTATTTT. This codes for CATSGGQGLTSTDTQYF. The V and J genes are TRBV24-1 and TRBJ2-3; D possibly corresponds to TRBD2 (5 bases). The V gene lost 5 bases and the J gene lost 0 bases, with 17 bases spanning the gap. Germline CDR1 and CDR2: KGHDR and SFDVKD. The CDR3 contains 17 residues.

V and J are TRBV18 and TRBJ2-5; 9 bases map to TRBD1. The CDR3 extends over 15 amino acids. The ends lost 3 bases at V and 4 bases at J; junction bases unmatched: 6. The germline V gene encodes CDR1 KGHSH and CDR2 LQKENI. CDR3 amino acids: CASSPNRGRGETQYF. CDR3 nucleotides: TGTGCCAGCTCACCCAACAGGGGGCGCGGAGAGACCCAGTACTTC. Looking up the rest from reference TRBV18 and TRBJ2-5 gives the full variable domain: NAGVMQNPRHLVRRRGQEARLRCSPMKGHSHVYWYRQLPEEGLKFMVYLQKENIIDESGMPKERFSAEFPKEGPSILRIQQVVRGDSAAYFCASSPNRGRGETQYFGPGTRLLVL.

This clone was seen just once. V gene TRBV6-5 combines with J gene TRBJ1-4, with D perhaps matching TRBD1 (5 bases). The germline V gene encodes CDR1 MNHEY and CDR2 SVGAGI. The CDR3 runs to 13 residues. Trimming left V 6 bases short and J 4 bases short, with 9 bases between. DNA for the CDR3: TGTGCCAGCAGGGGACCGAATAATGAAAAACTGTTTTTT. This gives the protein CASRGPNNEKLFF.

The chain carries TRBV5-1 and TRBJ2-5; D is uncertain. The CDR3 spans 14 residues. The germline V gene has CDR1 SGHRS and CDR2 YFSETQ. Trimming cost V 1 base and J 1 base, with 8 bases left between them. The CDR3: CASSLSLSQETQYF. The CDR3 nucleotides read TGCGCCAGCAGCTTGTCGTTGTCCCAAGAGACCCAGTACTTC.

This clone occurred a few times. The chain has TRBV25-1 and TRBJ1-1, with D maybe TRBD1 (5 bases). Germline V gene sequence: CDR1 MGHDK, CDR2 SYGVNS. The CDR3 has 15 amino acids. V lost 2 bases, J lost 4 bases, and 14 bases lay in between. Here the CDR3 DNA reads TGTGCCAGCAGTGAAACCACAGGACCGGCCACTGAAGCTTTCTTT. Translation: CASSETTGPATEAFF.

The rearrangement joins TRBV19 to TRBJ1-5; D is unclear. The CDR3 is made up of 13 amino acids. V lost 4 bases, J lost 4 bases, and 8 bases lay in between. Germline CDR1 and CDR2: LNHDA and SQIVND (reference sequence). The CDR3 here is CASSRTVNQPQHF. In nucleotides, the CDR3 is TGTGCCAGTAGTAGGACGGTGAATCAGCCCCAGCATTTT.

On this clone: Other DNA sequences in the same sample also yield this CDR3. The chain has TRBV5-1 and TRBJ1-3, with no clear D. The CDR3 length is 15 residues. Deletions cut 0 bases from V and 0 bases from J, with 7 bases between. Germline CDR1 is SGHRS and CDR2 is YFSETQ. In nucleotides, the CDR3 is TGCGCCAGCAGCTTGGATGGCGGCTCTGGAAACACCATATATTTT. This sequence encodes CASSLDGGSGNTIYF.

The genes are TRBV3-1 (or the pseudogene TRBV3-2) and TRBJ2-7; TRBD1 matches 7 bases. V shed 1 base and J 5 bases; nucleotides not matched to a gene: 2. This CDR3 spans 13 amino acids. Germline V gene lookup returns CDR1 LGHDT and CDR2 YNNKEL (reference sequence). CDR3 sequence reads: CASSQGQGHEQYV. In DNA, the CDR3 is TGTGCCAGCAGCCAAGGACAGGGCCACGAGCAGTACGTC.

This clone was counted once. The CDR3 reads CASSAGLSGGSGTQYF. The CDR3 bases are TGTGCCAGCAGTGCGGGTTTATCGGGGGGAAGCGGGACCCAGTACTTC. The chain uses TRBV6-1 and TRBJ2-5; 7 bases are a match to TRBD2. This CDR3 is built from 16 residues. CDR1 and CDR2 from the germline V gene are MNHNS and SASEGT. V lost 4 bases, J lost 7 bases, and 15 bases stayed unmatched.